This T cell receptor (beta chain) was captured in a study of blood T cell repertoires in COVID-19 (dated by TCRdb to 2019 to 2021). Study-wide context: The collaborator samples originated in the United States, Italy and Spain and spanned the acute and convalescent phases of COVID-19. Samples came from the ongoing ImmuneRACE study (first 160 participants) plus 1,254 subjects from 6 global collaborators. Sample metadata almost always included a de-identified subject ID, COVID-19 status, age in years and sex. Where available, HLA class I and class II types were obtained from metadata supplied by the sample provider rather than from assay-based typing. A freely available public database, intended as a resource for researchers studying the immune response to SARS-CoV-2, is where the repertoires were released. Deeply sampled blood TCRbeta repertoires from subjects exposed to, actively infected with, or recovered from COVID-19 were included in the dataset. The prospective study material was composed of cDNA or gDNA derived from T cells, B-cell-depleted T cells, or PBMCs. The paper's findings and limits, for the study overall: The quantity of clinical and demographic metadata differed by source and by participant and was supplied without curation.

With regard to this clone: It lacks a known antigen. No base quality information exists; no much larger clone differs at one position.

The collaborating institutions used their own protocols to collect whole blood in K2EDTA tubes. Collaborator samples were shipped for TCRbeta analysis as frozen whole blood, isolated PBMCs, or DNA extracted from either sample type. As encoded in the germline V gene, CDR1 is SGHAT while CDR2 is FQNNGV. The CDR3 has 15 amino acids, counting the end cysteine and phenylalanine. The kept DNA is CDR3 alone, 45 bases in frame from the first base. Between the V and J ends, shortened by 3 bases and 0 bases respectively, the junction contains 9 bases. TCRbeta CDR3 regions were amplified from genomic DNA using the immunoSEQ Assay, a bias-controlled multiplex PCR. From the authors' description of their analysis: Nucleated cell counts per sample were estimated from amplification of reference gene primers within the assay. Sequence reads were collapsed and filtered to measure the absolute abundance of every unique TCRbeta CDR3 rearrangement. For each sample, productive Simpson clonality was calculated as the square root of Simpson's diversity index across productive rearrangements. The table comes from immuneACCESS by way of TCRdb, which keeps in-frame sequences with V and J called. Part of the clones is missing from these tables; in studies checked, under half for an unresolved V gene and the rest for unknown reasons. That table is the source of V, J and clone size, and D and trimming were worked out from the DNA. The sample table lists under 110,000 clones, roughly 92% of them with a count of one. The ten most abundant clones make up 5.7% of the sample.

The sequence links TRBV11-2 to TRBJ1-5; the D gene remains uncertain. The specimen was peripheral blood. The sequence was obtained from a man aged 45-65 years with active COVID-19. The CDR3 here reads CASSFGTDSNQPQHF. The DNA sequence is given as TGTGCCAGCAGCTTTGGTACAGATAGCAATCAGCCCCAGCATTTT.